A selection of T cell receptor beta chains follows, all from one sample in a study of sequential checkpoint blockade in melanoma. The assay was immunoSEQ multiplex PCR, and TCRdb's table has in-frame clones only and misses some. The sample contains approximately 12,000 clones, roughly two thirds of which appear only once. Source: CD8+ T cells sorted from blood (inferred from file names), taken from a patient given nivolumab and ipilimumab in sequence. The receptors stem from a human donor with melanoma. CDR3s include the opening cysteine and the closing phenylalanine or tryptophan. D genes are given only for firm matches. Size values are once, few and many counts, or a class for expanded clones, and some rows have none.

j_call	clone_size	d_call	v_call	cdr3_aa	cdr3_nt
TRBJ2-3	-	TRBD2	TRBV9	CASRTSDTDTQYF	TGTGCCAGCAGGACTAGCGATACAGATACGCAGTATTTT
TRBJ1-3	-	-	TRBV5-6	CASSELGRTPGDTIYF	TGTGCCAGCAGCGAACTCGGACGGACACCCGGAGACACCATATATTTT
TRBJ1-4	-	-	TRBV5-4	CASSSGDEKLFF	TGTGCCAGCAGCTCAGGGGATGAAAAACTGTTTTTT
TRBJ2-7	-	TRBD2	TRBV4-1	CASSQSTSGIYEQYF	TGCGCCAGCAGCCAATCGACTAGCGGGATCTACGAGCAGTACTTC
TRBJ2-7	-	TRBD2	TRBV6-5	CASSRSGNYEQYF	TGTGCCAGCAGTCGTAGCGGGAACTACGAGCAGTACTTC
TRBJ2-3	-	-	TRBV7-8	CASSLGASTSTDTQYF	TGTGCCAGCAGCTTAGGGGCCAGCACTAGCACAGATACGCAGTATTTT
TRBJ2-3	few	-	TRBV5-3	CASSLGTWVADTQYF	TGTGCCAGCAGCCTGGGGACTTGGGTCGCAGATACGCAGTATTTT
TRBJ2-3	once	TRBD1	TRBV6-5	CASSYSPDRGIDTQYF	TGTGCCAGCAGTTACTCCCCTGACAGGGGAATAGATACGCAGTATTTT
TRBJ2-3	-	-	TRBV6-5	CASSYISRDTQYF	TGTGCCAGCAGTTACATCTCCAGGGATACGCAGTATTTT
TRBJ2-1	few	-	TRBV7-9	CASSYRAHEQFF	TGTGCCAGCAGCTACCGCGCCCATGAGCAGTTCTTC
TRBJ2-7	few	TRBD1	TRBV6-5	CASSAGTGRYEQYF	TGTGCCAGCAGTGCCGGGACAGGGCGGTACGAGCAGTACTTC
TRBJ2-7	-	TRBD1	TRBV11-2	CASSTGGSYEQYF	TGTGCCAGCAGTACAGGGGGCTCCTACGAGCAGTACTTC
TRBJ2-1	-	-	TRBV5-5	CASSLRENEQFF	TGTGCCAGCAGCTTGAGAGAAAATGAGCAGTTCTTC
TRBJ2-7	-	TRBD1	TRBV28	CASGDSFYEQYF	TGTGCCAGCGGGGACAGCTTCTACGAGCAGTACTTC
TRBJ2-2	-	-	TRBV10-2	CASSELGGGGELFF	TGCGCCAGCAGTGAGCTGGGGGGTGGCGGGGAGCTGTTTTTT
TRBJ2-5	-	TRBD1	TRBV7-6	CASSVTGGLGETQYF	TGTGCCAGCAGTGTGACAGGGGGCCTAGGAGAGACCCAGTACTTC
TRBJ2-7	medium-sized	-	TRBV28	CASSYTGVEQYF	TGTGCCAGCAGTTACACGGGGGTCGAGCAGTACTTC
TRBJ1-2	once	TRBD1	TRBV7-9	CASSLGMAGGGYGYTF	TGTGCCAGCAGCTTAGGTATGGCAGGGGGCGGCTATGGCTACACCTTC
TRBJ1-1	-	TRBD1	TRBV5-5	CASSWTGVNTEAFF	TGTGCCAGCAGCTGGACAGGGGTGAACACTGAAGCTTTCTTT
TRBJ2-7	few	-	TRBV4-3	CASSQEDSLVYEQYF	TGCGCCAGCAGCCAAGAAGACAGCTTAGTGTACGAGCAGTACTTC
TRBJ2-1	-	TRBD2	TRBV7-2	CASSEGAGGWLYNEQFF	TGTGCCAGCAGCGAAGGGGCGGGGGGGTGGCTTTACAATGAGCAGTTCTTC
TRBJ2-1	-	TRBD2	TRBV9	CASSVGLAGINEQFF	TGTGCCAGCAGCGTAGGACTAGCGGGTATTAATGAGCAGTTCTTC
TRBJ1-1	few	-	TRBV6-5	CASSYAGHTEAFF	TGTGCCAGCAGTTATGCGGGACACACTGAAGCTTTCTTT
TRBJ1-2	-	TRBD1	TRBV7-9	CASSPGTAGNLYGYTF	TGTGCCAGCAGCCCCGGGACAGCAGGCAATTTATATGGCTACACCTTC
TRBJ2-3	-	TRBD1	TRBV7-8	CASSLGGQGFVDTQYF	TGTGCCAGCAGCTTAGGGGGACAGGGGTTTGTAGATACGCAGTATTTT
TRBJ1-1	-	-	TRBV6-5	CASSYEPGHVEAFF	TGTGCCAGCAGCTACGAACCGGGACACGTCGAAGCTTTCTTT
TRBJ2-6	once	TRBD1	TRBV5-3	CARSLARDRGRSGANVLTF	TGTGCCAGAAGCTTGGCTCGGGACAGGGGACGCTCTGGGGCCAACGTCCTGACTTTC
TRBJ2-3	-	TRBD2	TRBV7-3	CASSLRAGGRTDTQYF	TGTGCCAGCAGCTTAAGGGCGGGGGGACGCACAGATACGCAGTATTTT
TRBJ1-1	-	-	TRBV7-2	CASSQVSKGMENTEAFF	TGTGCCAGCAGCCAAGTTTCAAAGGGGATGGAGAACACTGAAGCTTTCTTT
TRBJ1-2	-	-	TRBV7-9	CAGKPTGRDGYTF	TGTGCCGGTAAGCCGACAGGCCGGGATGGCTACACCTTC
TRBJ1-1	-	-	TRBV6-9	CASNTGGGHTEAFF	TGTGCCAGCAACACCGGAGGCGGTCACACTGAAGCTTTCTTT
TRBJ2-2	-	TRBD1	TRBV6-5	CASTGGGSGGELFF	TGTGCCAGTACAGGGGGCGGCTCGGGCGGGGAGCTGTTTTTT
TRBJ2-1	-	TRBD2	TRBV9	CASSEPGLAGVEQFF	TGTGCCAGCAGCGAACCGGGACTAGCGGGAGTGGAGCAGTTCTTC
TRBJ2-7	-	TRBD1	TRBV7-9	CASSRSGTGYEQYF	TGTGCCAGCAGCCGAAGTGGGACAGGCTACGAGCAGTACTTC
TRBJ2-7	-	TRBD1	TRBV5-4	CASSIPGTEALF	TGTGCCAGCAGCATACCCGGGACAGAGGCTCTCTTC
TRBJ1-5	-	-	TRBV28	CASSFPGGHQPQHF	TGTGCCAGCAGTTTTCCGGGGGGGCATCAGCCCCAGCATTTT
TRBJ2-5	-	TRBD2	TRBV5-6	CASSSDSGGEETQYF	TGTGCCAGCAGTTCCGATAGCGGGGGGGAAGAGACCCAGTACTTC
TRBJ1-4	-	-	TRBV5-6	CASSLGGRLNEKLFF	TGTGCCAGCAGCTTGGGGGGCAGATTAAATGAAAAACTGTTTTTT
TRBJ2-3	-	TRBD1	TRBV6-1	CASKLRQGAPDTQYF	TGTGCCAGCAAATTAAGACAGGGGGCCCCAGATACGCAGTATTTT
TRBJ2-5	-	TRBD1	TRBV7-9	CASSSPPTGQGETQYF	TGTGCCAGCAGCTCACCCCCGACTGGACAGGGAGAGACCCAGTACTTC
TRBJ2-7	medium-sized	TRBD1	TRBV6-5	CASSAGTGRYEQYF	TGTGCCAGCAGTGCCGGGACAGGGAGGTACGAGCAGTACTTC
TRBJ2-1	-	TRBD2	TRBV5-5	CASSLQGLAELHNEQFF	TGTGCCAGCAGCTTACAGGGACTAGCGGAACTTCACAATGAGCAGTTCTTC
TRBJ2-3	-	-	TRBV14	CASSQWQDSTDTQYF	TGTGCCAGCAGCCAGTGGCAAGACTCGACAGATACGCAGTATTTT
TRBJ2-7	-	-	TRBV7-8	CASSLASQATYEQYF	TGTGCCAGCAGCTTAGCTAGTCAGGCTACCTACGAGCAGTACTTC
TRBJ2-1	few	-	TRBV6-5	CASSYSSGSNEQFF	TGTGCCAGCAGTTACTCAAGCGGGTCCAATGAGCAGTTCTTC
TRBJ1-1	-	-	TRBV11-2	CASSIGTPRTTEAFF	TGTGCCAGCAGCATCGGGACTCCCAGGACCACTGAAGCTTTCTTT
TRBJ2-1	-	TRBD2	TRBV9	CASSAPLTKRGPLNEQFF	TGTGCCAGCAGCGCACCTCTGACAAAGCGGGGCCCCCTAAATGAGCAGTTCTTC
TRBJ1-2	-	TRBD1	TRBV5-6	CASSPGTGIHGYTF	TGTGCCAGCAGCCCCGGGACAGGGATCCATGGCTACACCTTC
TRBJ2-3	-	TRBD2	TRBV15	CATCLGTSATDTQYF	TGTGCCACCTGCCTAGGAACTAGCGCCACAGATACGCAGTATTTT
TRBJ2-1	-	-	TRBV5-5	CASSFQAEQFF	TGTGCCAGCAGCTTCCAGGCTGAGCAGTTCTTC
TRBJ2-7	-	TRBD2	TRBV29-1	CSVALERGSYEQYF	TGCAGCGTTGCCCTTGAGCGGGGTTCCTACGAGCAGTACTTC
TRBJ2-7	-	-	TRBV7-9	CASSLGGPPYEQYF	TGTGCCAGCAGCTTAGGAGGTCCTCCCTACGAGCAGTACTTC